Below are 24 T cell receptor beta chains sequenced from a single sample in a study of T cell changes during pregnancy in multiple sclerosis. Sequencing used immunoSEQ multiplex PCR; TCRdb keeps in-frame clones, though not all of them. The table includes around 42,000 clones, just over 90% detected once. Here the sequenced sample was CD4+ T cells from peripheral blood mononuclear cells, taken in the third trimester of pregnancy. The receptors here all came from a female donor with multiple sclerosis, enrolled in a pregnancy study.

J is TRBJ2-7 and V is TRBV10-2; tentative D call: TRBD1 (6 bases). V was clipped by 6 bases and J by 7 bases, with 13 bases between them. Germline V CDR1 and CDR2: WSHSY, SAAADI. The CDR3 totals 12 residues. The CDR3, as DNA: TGCGCCAGCAGCCTCGGGACAACAGAGCAGTACTTC. Amino acids: CASSLGTTEQYF.

V is TRBV18 and J is TRBJ2-7; D not resolved. The germline CDR1 and CDR2 sequences are KGHSH and LQKENI. Trimming stripped 5 bases from V and 2 bases from J, with 10 bases between. CDR3 size: 13 residues. CDR3 nucleotide sequence: TGTGCCAGCTCAACAGACAAGACCTACGAGCAGTACTTC. This gives the protein CASSTDKTYEQYF.

This chain connects TRBV29-1 to TRBJ1-1; 9 bases agree with TRBD1. The CDR3 has 14 amino acids. V shed 1 base and J 5 bases; nucleotides not matched to a gene: 5. Germline CDR1 and CDR2: SQVTM and ANQGSEA. This CDR3 is CSVEGTGAMTEAFF. CDR3 DNA sequence: TGCAGCGTTGAAGGGACAGGGGCGATGACTGAAGCTTTCTTT.

The chain joins TRBV9 to TRBJ2-2, with TRBD1 as a possible D gene (5 bases). V was clipped by 2 bases and J by 4 bases, with 12 bases between them. Germline assignment: CDR1 SGDLS and CDR2 YYNGEE. The CDR3 runs 15 residues. CDR3 sequence (DNA): TGTGCCAGCAGCGTCGGCCAGGGTATCACCGGGGAGCTGTTTTTT. Residues: CASSVGQGITGELFF.

The V and J genes are TRBV27 and TRBJ1-2; D is perhaps TRBD1 (5 bases). This CDR3 comprises 16 residues. Germline V lookup: CDR1 MNHEY, CDR2 SMNVEV (reference sequence). The V end lost 6 bases, the J end lost 3 bases, and 20 bases lay between the germline ends. As DNA, the CDR3 is TGTGCCAGCAGAGGCGGGAGTGGCAGGGTTGACTATGGCTACACCTTC. This gives the protein CASRGGSGRVDYGYTF.

The chain carries TRBV10-2 and TRBJ1-1, with 11 nucleotides matching TRBD1. This CDR3 is built from 15 residues. With V trimmed by 4 bases and J by 5 bases, 6 bases remained unmatched. Germline V gene sequence: CDR1 WSHSY, CDR2 SAAADI. The CDR3 sequence is CASSGWTGGVTEAFF. The CDR3 DNA follows: TGCGCCAGCAGTGGATGGACAGGGGGCGTGACTGAAGCTTTCTTT.

The chain uses TRBV4-3 and TRBJ2-1, with 10 bases fitting TRBD2. Germline CDR1 LGHNA, CDR2 YSLEER. J gave up 4 bases and V 3 bases, and 9 bases lay outside the gene matches. CDR3 length: 17 amino acids. The CDR3 region is CASSQDSSGSWYNEQFF. In DNA, the CDR3 is TGCGCCAGCAGCCAGGACTCTAGCGGGAGTTGGTACAATGAGCAGTTCTTC.

The chain employs TRBV18 and TRBJ2-7; TRBD1 aligns across 10 bases. Germline values: CDR1 KGHSH, CDR2 LQKENI. The junction had 7 bases not matched to a gene; V was cut back by 2 bases and J by 3 bases. This CDR3 comprises 16 residues. The CDR3 region is CASSPWTGGSNYEQYF. The CDR3 nucleotides read TGTGCCAGCTCACCATGGACAGGGGGTTCCAACTACGAGCAGTACTTC.

The chain is built from TRBV6-1 and TRBJ1-5; D remains ambiguous. The CDR3 totals 13 residues. Germline-derived CDR1 and CDR2 are MNHNS and SASEGT. The V end lost 3 bases, the J end lost 2 bases, and 5 bases lay between the germline ends. CDR3 residues: CASSERGNQPQHF. CDR3 bases: TGTGCCAGCAGTGAGAGGGGCAATCAGCCCCAGCATTTT.

The V call is TRBV28, the J call TRBJ2-3; 14 bases line up with TRBD2. V was clipped by 10 bases and J by 4 bases; unmatched bases: 1. The CDR3 loop spans 13 amino acids. Germline CDR1 MDHEN, CDR2 SYDVKM. The CDR3, as DNA: TGTGCCACGGGACTAGCGGGAGCAGATACGCAGTATTTT. Residues: CATGLAGADTQYF. The whole variable domain, filled in from reference TRBV28 and TRBJ2-3, reads DVKVTQSSRYLVKRTGEKVFLECVQDMDHENMFWYRQDPGLGLRLIYFSYDVKMKEKGDIPEGYSVSREKKERFSLILESASTNQTSMYLCATGLAGADTQYFGPGTRLTVL.

The chain uses TRBV28 and TRBJ1-5; 9 positions agree with TRBD1. CDR3 length: 16 residues. The junction had 8 bases not matched to a gene; V was cut back by 6 bases and J by 2 bases. Germline CDR1 MDHEN, CDR2 SYDVKM. The CDR3 reads CASSENRGRGNQPQHF. CDR3 in DNA: TGTGCCAGCAGCGAAAACAGGGGGCGAGGCAATCAGCCCCAGCATTTT.

The chain combines TRBV19 with TRBJ1-5; D is ambiguous. The CDR3 runs 14 residues. In germline, CDR1 is LNHDA, CDR2 SQIVND (reference sequence). V dropped 3 bases and J dropped 1 base, with 7 bases sitting between them. The CDR3 DNA reads TGTGCCAGTAGTATGGGCCGAAGCAATCAGCCCCAGCATTTT. Amino acids: CASSMGRSNQPQHF.

The gene calls are TRBV6-4 and TRBJ2-3; TRBD1 might be the D (5 bases). Germline CDR1 is MRHNA and CDR2 is SNTAGT. There are 15 residues in the CDR3. Deletions cut 3 bases from V and 0 bases from J, with 10 bases between. The CDR3, as DNA: TGTGCCAGCAGTGAGTACAGGCGTAGCACAGATACGCAGTATTTT. Translated: CASSEYRRSTDTQYF.

This clone turned up a few times. J is TRBJ2-5 and V is TRBV2; 9 nucleotides line up with TRBD1. CDR3 length equals 13 residues. CDR1 is SNHLY and CDR2 is FYNNEI in the germline V gene. V shed 4 bases and J 9 bases; nucleotides not matched to a gene: 6. The CDR3 reads CASSGDRERAQYF. In nucleotides, the CDR3 is TGTGCCAGCAGTGGGGACAGGGAAAGGGCCCAGTACTTC.

The V and J genes are TRBV7-9 and TRBJ1-1; no reliable D call. Germline-derived CDR1 and CDR2 are SEHNR and FQNEAQ (reference sequence). This CDR3 has 13 residues. Deletions cut 9 bases from V and 0 bases from J, with 11 bases between. Here the CDR3 DNA reads TGTGCCAGTCGAAGGGAGATGAACACTGAAGCTTTCTTT. Protein: CASRREMNTEAFF. Full variable domain (outside the CDR3, taken from reference TRBV7-9 and TRBJ1-1): DTGVSQNPRHKITKRGQNVTFRCDPISEHNRLYWYRQTLGQGPEFLTYFQNEAQLEKSRLLSDRFSAERPKGSFSTLEIQRTEQGDSAMYLCASRREMNTEAFFGQGTRLTVV.

DNA of the CDR3: TGTGCCAGCAGTCCGATCGGGAACACTGAAGCTTTCTTT. This sequence encodes CASSPIGNTEAFF. The V gene is TRBV28, the J gene TRBJ1-1; D unresolved. The CDR3 extends over 13 amino acids. V dropped 5 bases and J dropped 1 base, with 8 bases sitting between them. Germline V gives CDR1 MDHEN, CDR2 SYDVKM.

The rearrangement joins TRBV28 to TRBJ2-1, with 9 bases lining up with TRBD2. The CDR3 is 16 residues long. Germline CDR1 and CDR2: MDHEN and SYDVKM. V dropped 5 bases and J dropped 7; count of bases not matched to a gene: 12. The CDR3 here is CASSPVAGAIRNEQFF. The CDR3, as DNA: TGTGCCAGCAGTCCGGTAGCGGGAGCGATCAGAAATGAGCAGTTCTTC.

As for this clone: Germline and junction disagree at one end, which may indicate a read error. CDR3 protein: CASSLRSEGPYEQYF. The DNA of the CDR3 is TGTGCTAGCAGCTTACGGTCGGAGGGGCCCTACGAGCAGTACTTC. The rearrangement joins TRBV7-7 to TRBJ2-7; tentatively, D is TRBD2 (6 bases). CDR3 length: 15 amino acids. From germline, CDR1 is SSHAT and CDR2 FNYEAQ (reference sequence).

This clone was seen once. This chain links TRBV7-2 with TRBJ2-2; no firm D call. The ends were cut back, 1 base at V and 5 bases at J, with 11 bases in the middle. The CDR3 length is 15 residues. Germline values: CDR1 SGHTA, CDR2 FQGNSA. The CDR3 loop is CASSLDTSVTGELFF. The CDR3, as DNA: TGTGCCAGCAGCTTAGATACGTCGGTGACCGGGGAGCTGTTTTTT.

V usage is TRBV2 and J usage is TRBJ2-2, with 8 nucleotides matching TRBD1. Losses at the gene ends were 6 bases for V and 1 base for J; bases not matched to a gene: 22. This CDR3 is built from 21 residues. CDR1 SNHLY and CDR2 FYNNEI come from the germline V gene. The CDR3 coding sequence is TGTGCCAGCAGCCGCTCCGTTGGACAGGGTATAGGTTTAAGGAACACCGGGGAGCTGTTTTTT. Translating it yields CASSRSVGQGIGLRNTGELFF.

The chain is built from TRBV7-2 and TRBJ2-2, with TRBD1 matching over 7 bases. The CDR3 is made up of 14 amino acids. Trimming cost V 2 bases and J 6 bases; bases outside gene matches: 3. Germline assignment: CDR1 SGHTA and CDR2 FQGNSA. The CDR3 is CASSLRGQAGELFF. The CDR3 coding sequence is TGTGCCAGCAGCTTACGAGGACAGGCCGGGGAGCTGTTTTTT.

The rearrangement joins TRBV5-1 to TRBJ1-2; TRBD1 might be the D (6 bases). CDR1 is SGHRS and CDR2 is YFSETQ in the germline V gene. The CDR3 runs 13 residues. Trimming removed 4 bases at V and 4 bases at J, with 11 bases between. This chain's CDR3 is CASSPDSGYGYTF. The CDR3 DNA reads TGCGCCAGCAGCCCGGACAGCGGCTATGGCTACACCTTC.

The CDR3 here is CASSSPGQGVYEQYF. Written as DNA, the CDR3 is TGTGCCAGCAGTTCACCGGGACAGGGGGTCTACGAGCAGTACTTC. This chain connects TRBV6-5 to TRBJ2-7; 11 bases are shared with TRBD1. Germline values: CDR1 MNHEY, CDR2 SVGAGI. Trimming took 4 bases from V and 3 from J; bases not matched to a gene: 5. The CDR3 loop spans 15 amino acids.

The chain couples TRBV5-1 to TRBJ2-1, with 7 bases lining up with TRBD2. CDR3 length: 16 residues. The germline CDR1 and CDR2 sequences are SGHRS and YFSETQ. The junction had 12 bases not matched to a gene; V was cut back by 4 bases and J by 5 bases. DNA of the CDR3: TGCGCCAGCAGCCAGAGCGGGACTCGTCCAAACAATGAGCAGTTCTTC. Protein: CASSQSGTRPNNEQFF. The full variable domain, rest sourced from reference TRBV5-1 and TRBJ2-1, is KAGVTQTPRYLIKTRGQQVTLSCSPISGHRSVSWYQQTPGQGLQFLFEYFSETQRNKGNFPGRFSGRQFSNSRSEMNVSTLELGDSALYLCASSQSGTRPNNEQFFGPGTRLTVL.